One and the same sample provided the 29 T cell receptor beta chains below, sequenced in a study of identifying expanded T cells in peripheral blood. Profiled with immunoSEQ multiplex PCR; TCRdb holds only in-frame clones, not every one. The table lists about 85,000 clones, about 88% of them singletons, with 19% in the top ten. The source material was blood. Every receptor here comes from a person between 18 and 75 years old in good health.

The chain joins TRBV5-4 to TRBJ1-1; possible D gene TRBD1, 6 bases. The V end lost 4 bases, the J end lost 1 base, and 14 bases lay between the germline ends. The length of the CDR3 is 15 residues. Germline assignment: CDR1 SGHNT and CDR2 YYREEE (reference sequence). The DNA of the CDR3 is TGTGCCAGCAGCGGCGCCCTCAGGGGGAACACTGAAGCTTTCTTT. It yields the protein CASSGALRGNTEAFF.

The rearrangement links TRBV27 to TRBJ1-6; D gene unclear. The CDR3 is made up of 13 amino acids. Trimming pared 2 bases from V and 14 bases from J, leaving 13 bases between. CDR1 and CDR2 from the germline V gene are MNHEY and SMNVEV (reference sequence). CDR3 sequence (DNA): TGTGCCAGCAGTTTAACCGGGCCGGTCTCCCTCCACTTT. The encoded protein is CASSLTGPVSLHF.

V gene TRBV27 combines with J gene TRBJ2-1, with 8 bases identical to TRBD2. V lost 3 bases and J lost 0; bases outside the gene matches: 4. There are 16 residues in the CDR3. Germline V lookup: CDR1 MNHEY, CDR2 SMNVEV (reference sequence). CDR3 loop: CASSLFGTSSYNEQFF. In nucleotides, the CDR3 is TGTGCCAGCAGTTTGTTTGGGACTAGCTCCTACAATGAGCAGTTCTTC.

The chain uses TRBV28 and TRBJ1-1; possible D gene TRBD1, 5 bases. Germline V lookup: CDR1 MDHEN, CDR2 SYDVKM. Trimming shortened V by 8 bases and J by 0 bases, and 10 bases separated the two germline ends. The CDR3 is made up of 13 amino acids. CDR3 bases: TGTGCCAGCCGGGACGTCGTGAACACTGAAGCTTTCTTT. This translates into CASRDVVNTEAFF.

The CDR3 reads CATSRVRALTGELFF. CDR3 DNA: TGTGCCACCAGCAGAGTAAGGGCCCTCACCGGGGAGCTGTTTTTT. The V and J genes are TRBV15 and TRBJ2-2, with D unresolved. The CDR3 loop spans 15 amino acids. Per the germline V gene, CDR1 is LNHNV and CDR2 is YYDKDF (reference sequence). V was trimmed by 1 base and J by 4 bases, leaving 10 bases between them.

The rearrangement uses TRBV4-2 and TRBJ2-1, with TRBD2 as a possible D gene (7 bases). The CDR3 has 16 amino acids. Trimming removed 1 base from V and 8 bases from J, with 18 bases in between. Germline V lookup: CDR1 LGHNA, CDR2 YNFKEQ. The CDR3 reads CASSQGAGAALDEQFF. The CDR3 bases are TGTGCCAGCAGCCAAGGGGCGGGGGCGGCCCTCGATGAGCAGTTCTTC.

This clone was recorded once. This rearrangement joins TRBV4-3 to TRBJ1-2; D not certain. The V and J ends lost 1 base and 10 bases respectively, with 10 bases between them. Germline V lookup: CDR1 LGHNA, CDR2 YSLEER. The CDR3 totals 12 residues. The DNA for the CDR3 is TGCGCCAGCAGCCAAGGCCTCAGCTACTACACCTTC. The encoded protein is CASSQGLSYYTF.

V usage is TRBV30 and J usage is TRBJ2-5; tentative D call: TRBD2 (7 bases). The length of the CDR3 is 13 residues. Germline loops: CDR1 GTSNPN, CDR2 SVGIG (reference sequence). Deletions cut 3 bases from V and 5 bases from J, with 13 bases between. This chain's CDR3 is CAWRRGGGETQYF. The CDR3 DNA reads as TGTGCCTGGAGGAGGGGGGGTGGCGAGACCCAGTACTTC.

The chain links TRBV14 to TRBJ2-5; D remains ambiguous. The CDR3 has 14 amino acids. Trimming removed 3 bases at V and 5 bases at J, with 13 bases between. From germline, CDR1 is SGHDN and CDR2 FVKESK. The DNA for the CDR3 is TGTGCCAGCAGCCAGGTACGGGCGTCGGAGACCCAGTACTTC. It is translated as CASSQVRASETQYF.

This clone was observed a handful of times. The V and J genes are TRBV11-2 and TRBJ1-4; TRBD1 matches at 9 bases. V lost 4 bases and J lost 0; bases outside the gene matches: 12. The CDR3 spans 19 residues. Germline assignment: CDR1 SGHAT and CDR2 FQNNGV. This chain's CDR3 is CASSSTGGFLIATNEKLFF. The DNA of the CDR3 is TGTGCCAGCAGCTCAACAGGGGGCTTTTTAATAGCAACTAATGAAAAACTGTTTTTT.

The chain is built from TRBV15 and TRBJ1-5; a weak D match, TRBD1 (6 bases). Germline loops: CDR1 LNHNV, CDR2 YYDKDF (reference sequence). This CDR3 is 14 amino acids long. V was shortened by 5 bases and J by 4 bases, with 12 bases between the two germline ends. In DNA, the CDR3 is TGTGCCACCAGCTATAGAGGGACAAATCAGCCCCAGCATTTT. Protein: CATSYRGTNQPQHF.

This rearrangement joins TRBV14 to TRBJ2-3, with D maybe TRBD2 (5 bases). The CDR3 length is 16 residues. Germline-derived CDR1 and CDR2 are SGHDN and FVKESK. V was trimmed by 3 bases and J by 0 bases, leaving 13 bases between them. In DNA, the CDR3 is TGTGCCAGCAGCCACCCGCAGCGGCCGAGCACAGATACGCAGTATTTT. Translation gives CASSHPQRPSTDTQYF.

V usage is TRBV28 and J usage is TRBJ2-1; 7 bases map to TRBD1. After removal of 2 bases from V and 7 bases from J, the junction contained 8 bases not matched to a gene. CDR1 MDHEN and CDR2 SYDVKM come from the germline V gene. The CDR3 is made up of 15 amino acids. The CDR3 here is CASSLVGGGSNEQFF. The CDR3 DNA reads TGTGCCAGCAGTTTAGTAGGGGGCGGTAGTAATGAGCAGTTCTTC.

As DNA, the CDR3 is TGTGCCAGCAGCCGATCGACTGTTAACACCGGGGAGCTGTTTTTT. This translates into CASSRSTVNTGELFF. This sequence joins TRBV7-6 and TRBJ2-2; no reliable D call. V lost 5 bases, J lost 2 bases, and 12 bases lay in between. Per germline, CDR1 SGHVS and CDR2 FNYEAQ. The CDR3 has 15 amino acids.

The chain has TRBV28 and TRBJ2-7; 8 bases fit TRBD1. With V trimmed by 4 bases and J by 2 bases, 13 bases remained unmatched. The CDR3 has 17 residues. Germline values: CDR1 MDHEN, CDR2 SYDVKM. Here the CDR3 reads CASSSPPSGGSPYEQYF. As DNA, the CDR3 is TGTGCCAGCAGTTCTCCCCCATCAGGGGGCTCTCCCTACGAGCAGTACTTC.

V gene TRBV10-3 combines with J gene TRBJ1-1; TRBD1 might be the D (6 bases). The ends were cut back, 8 bases at V and 0 bases at J, with 10 bases in the middle. The CDR3 consists of 13 residues. Per the germline V gene, CDR1 is ENHRY and CDR2 is SYGVKD. CDR3 in DNA: TGTGCCATCCGGACAGATATGAACACTGAAGCTTTCTTT. Its translation: CAIRTDMNTEAFF.

This sequence joins TRBV4-1 and TRBJ2-1, with D perhaps matching TRBD1 or TRBD2 (6 bases each). The V and J ends lost 1 base and 3 bases respectively, with 10 bases between them. The CDR3 totals 15 residues. Per the germline V gene, CDR1 is MGHRA and CDR2 is YSYEKL. This CDR3 reads CASSQVRGVYNEQFF. CDR3 DNA sequence: TGCGCCAGCAGCCAAGTTAGGGGGGTCTACAATGAGCAGTTCTTC.

The rearrangement uses TRBV19 and TRBJ2-1, with unresolved D. Looked up from germline, CDR1 is LNHDA and CDR2 is SQIVND (reference sequence). V lost 6 bases and J lost 10, with 10 bases in between. The CDR3 has 11 residues. The CDR3 region is CASREGREQFF. CDR3 nucleotides: TGTGCCAGTAGGGAAGGCAGAGAGCAGTTCTTC. The entire variable domain, with the rest obtained from reference TRBV19 and TRBJ2-1, is as follows: DGGITQSPKYLFRKEGQNVTLSCEQNLNHDAMYWYRQDPGQGLRLIYYSQIVNDFQKGDIAEGYSVSREKKESFPLTVTSAQKNPTAFYLCASREGREQFFGPGTRLTVL.

This chain links TRBV9 with TRBJ1-4; possibly TRBD1 for D (6 bases). The V end lost 3 bases, the J end lost 8 bases, and 14 bases lay between the germline ends. The CDR3 contains 14 residues. The germline gives CDR1 SGDLS, CDR2 YYNGEE. CDR3 loop: CASSDGGTGEKLFF. In nucleotides, the CDR3 is TGTGCCAGCAGCGACGGGGGCACAGGGGAAAAACTGTTTTTT. The full variable domain, its missing parts supplied by reference TRBV9 and TRBJ1-4, is DSGVTQTPKHLITATGQRVTLRCSPRSGDLSVYWYQQSLDQGLQFLIQYYNGEERAKGNILERFSAQQFPDLHSELNLSSLELGDSALYFCASSDGGTGEKLFFGSGTQLSVL.

J is TRBJ2-7 and V is TRBV29-1; the D gene is possibly TRBD2 (6 bases). The CDR3 is 14 residues long. Trimming cost V 6 bases and J 6 bases, with 21 bases left between them. From germline, CDR1 is SQVTM and CDR2 ANQGSEA. The CDR3 spells CSVRDSGPLGEQYF. The CDR3 DNA reads TGCAGCGTGCGGGACTCCGGCCCCCTGGGCGAGCAGTACTTC.

The rearrangement uses TRBV6-5 and TRBJ2-5; tentatively, D is TRBD1 or TRBD2 (5 bases each). Germline-derived CDR1 and CDR2 are MNHEY and SVGAGI. Trimming cost V 5 bases and J 5 bases, with 15 bases left between them. This CDR3 is built from 14 residues. This chain's CDR3 is CASSPTWGGETQYF. In DNA, the CDR3 is TGTGCCAGCAGTCCCACCTGGGGCGGGGAGACCCAGTACTTC.

The chain is built from TRBV30 and TRBJ2-2, with 7 bases that match TRBD1. CDR1 is GTSNPN, CDR2 SVGIG, per germline (reference sequence). The CDR3 totals 16 residues. V was pared by 3 bases and J by 1 base, with 8 bases of the junction left unmatched. The CDR3 spells CAWSTPGQWNTGELFF. The CDR3 coding sequence is TGTGCCTGGAGCACTCCGGGACAGTGGAACACCGGGGAGCTGTTTTTT.

This clone was found a few times. The CDR3 is CASSEGLAAGQIGQYF. The DNA for the CDR3 is TGTGCCAGCAGTGAAGGGCTAGCGGCTGGGCAGATCGGCCAGTACTTC. V gene TRBV6-1 combines with J gene TRBJ2-5; TRBD2 aligns across 7 bases. Germline V gene data show CDR1 as MNHNS and CDR2 as SASEGT. Trimming removed 1 base from V and 10 bases from J; junction bases left unmatched: 15. The CDR3 is 16 amino acids.

The chain employs TRBV19 and TRBJ1-6; weak D call: TRBD1 (6 bases). With 6 bases removed from V and 8 bases from J, the gap between germline ends came to 14 bases. The CDR3 totals 14 residues. Germline assignment: CDR1 LNHDA and CDR2 SQIVND (reference sequence). The CDR3: CASSLLRGYSPLHF. The CDR3 DNA reads as TGTGCCAGTAGCCTTCTCAGGGGATATTCACCCCTCCACTTT.

The genes are TRBV11-2 and TRBJ2-2; weak D call: TRBD2 (5 bases). This CDR3 spans 13 amino acids. Trimming removed 7 bases at V and 4 bases at J, with 10 bases between. The germline V gene encodes CDR1 SGHAT and CDR2 FQNNGV. DNA of the CDR3: TGTGCCAGCAAGGGAGAGGGCACCGGGGAGCTGTTTTTT. Protein sequence: CASKGEGTGELFF. Variable domain in full (rest from reference TRBV11-2 and TRBJ2-2): EAGVAQSPRYKIIEKRQSVAFWCNPISGHATLYWYQQILGQGPKLLIQFQNNGVVDDSQLPKDRFSAERLKGVDSTLKIQPAKLEDSAVYLCASKGEGTGELFFGEGSRLTVL.

The chain has TRBV30 and TRBJ2-1; no definite D call. Trimming cost V 5 bases and J 8 bases, with 10 bases left between them. The CDR3 extends over 11 amino acids. Germline V gene sequence: CDR1 GTSNPN, CDR2 SVGIG (reference sequence). Here the CDR3 reads CAWVGIHEQFF. The CDR3 DNA sequence: TGTGCCTGGGTAGGGATCCATGAGCAGTTCTTC.

V usage is TRBV6-5 and J usage is TRBJ1-3, with D uncertain. The CDR3 sequence is 15 residues long. CDR1 is MNHEY and CDR2 is SVGAGI in the germline V gene. V was shortened by 6 bases and J by 0 bases, with 12 bases between the two germline ends. CDR3 nucleotides: TGTGCCAGCAGCTCGGACGGAAGCTCTGGAAACACCATATATTTT. Protein product: CASSSDGSSGNTIYF.

This clone has only one observation. This chain links TRBV5-1 with TRBJ2-5, with D maybe TRBD1 (5 bases). This CDR3 contains 18 residues. Between the trimmed V and J ends, which lost 0 bases and 4 bases, there was a span of 22 bases. Germline loops: CDR1 SGHRS, CDR2 YFSETQ. As DNA, the CDR3 is TGCGCCAGCAGCTTGGAGGGTCGAAGGGGCGGTATTAGAGAGACCCAGTACTTC. Encoded protein: CASSLEGRRGGIRETQYF.

The rearrangement uses TRBV2 and TRBJ1-1, with D maybe TRBD1 (5 bases). This CDR3 spans 16 amino acids. CDR1 is SNHLY, CDR2 FYNNEI, per germline. Between the trimmed V and J ends, which lost 7 bases and 2 bases, there was a span of 20 bases. As DNA, the CDR3 is TGTGCCAGCATGTTGTTTGGTAACAGGAGAAACACTGAAGCTTTCTTT. Its translation: CASMLFGNRRNTEAFF.